A selection of T cell receptor beta chains follows, all from one sample in a study of blood T cell repertoires in COVID-19. Sequenced by immunoSEQ multiplex PCR; TCRdb stores in-frame clones only, minus some. This table holds 25,000 to 30,000 clones, around nine tenths found once. Sequences were obtained from peripheral blood. The receptor set was obtained from a human donor in a cohort sampled during active COVID-19. Each CDR3 is given with its conserved first and last residue. D genes are given only for firm matches.

v_call	d_call	cdr3_length	j_call	cdr3_aa
TRBV25-1	NA	14	TRBJ1-4	CASQTKSGLRKLFF
TRBV27	TRBD2	16	TRBJ2-5	CASSSRTSGDQETQYF
TRBV6-2/TRBV6-3	TRBD2	16	TRBJ2-3	CASSYSQRGPTDTQYF
TRBV9	NA	14	TRBJ1-4	CASSVTWANTGLFF
TRBV2	NA	12	TRBJ2-7	CASSALSYEQYF
TRBV30	TRBD1	14	TRBJ2-7	CAWSPPGQAPEQYF
TRBV11-2	TRBD1	16	TRBJ2-3	CASSPRTGWGTDTQYF
TRBV30	TRBD1	16	TRBJ1-4	CAWSVIQGQYNEKLFF
TRBV19	TRBD1	15	TRBJ2-1	CAARVGTGGQGEQFF
TRBV3-1/TRBV3-2	NA	18	TRBJ2-3	CASSQGRFSGPARDTQYF
TRBV19	NA	16	TRBJ2-3	CASSIKIGGPSIGQYF
TRBV5-4	NA	14	TRBJ2-5	CASRAGTVVETQYF
TRBV6-4	TRBD2	16	TRBJ2-7	CASSDSGGGGSYEQYF
TRBV5-6	NA	15	TRBJ2-3	CASSLGLGSTDTQYF
TRBV7-9	NA	15	TRBJ1-4	CASSLEASTNEKLFF
TRBV4-1	NA	15	TRBJ2-2	CASSNLRGNTGELFF
TRBV5-6	NA	14	TRBJ2-7	CASTFGPETYEQYF
TRBV19	NA	15	TRBJ2-1	CASSISSSGLNEQFF
TRBV9	NA	14	TRBJ1-2	CASSAGGDGYGYTF
TRBV9	NA	14	TRBJ1-1	CASSVAGGGTEAFF
TRBV7-3	TRBD1	16	TRBJ2-6	CASSLRTGSGANVLTF
TRBV7-9	TRBD1	14	TRBJ1-2	CASARGQGNYGYTF
TRBV6-1	TRBD1	16	TRBJ1-5	CASSDINRGVDQPQHF
TRBV4-3	TRBD2	14	TRBJ2-2	CASSQVAGTGELFF
TRBV7-6	NA	13	TRBJ1-1	CASSLEAGREAFF
TRBV5-4	NA	15	TRBJ1-1	CASSLESSGDTEAFF
TRBV7-9	NA	14	TRBJ1-5	CASSLDTGNQPQHF
TRBV28	NA	13	TRBJ1-4	CASLRGTNEKLFF
TRBV27	TRBD2	16	TRBJ2-7	CASSSPLGAGGSEQYF
TRBV7-9	NA	11	TRBJ1-2	CASSLVAGYTF
TRBV12-3/TRBV12-4	NA	11	TRBJ2-2	CASTRTGELFF
TRBV5-6	NA	12	TRBJ2-7	CASSWGQGGQYF